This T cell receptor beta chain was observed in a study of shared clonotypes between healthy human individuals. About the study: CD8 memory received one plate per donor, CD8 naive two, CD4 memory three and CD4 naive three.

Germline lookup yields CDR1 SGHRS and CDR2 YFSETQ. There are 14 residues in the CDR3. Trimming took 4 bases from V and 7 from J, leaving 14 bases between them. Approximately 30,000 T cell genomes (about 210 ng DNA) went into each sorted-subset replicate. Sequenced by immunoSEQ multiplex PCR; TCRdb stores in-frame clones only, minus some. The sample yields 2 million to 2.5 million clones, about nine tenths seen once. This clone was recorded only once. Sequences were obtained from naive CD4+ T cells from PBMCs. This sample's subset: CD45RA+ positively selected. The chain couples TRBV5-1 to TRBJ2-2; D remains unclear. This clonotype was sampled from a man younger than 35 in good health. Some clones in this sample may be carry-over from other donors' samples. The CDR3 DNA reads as TGCGCCAGCAGCCCGGCACGGGTAAACGGGGAGCTGTTTTTT. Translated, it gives CASSPARVNGELFF.